This T cell receptor (beta chain) was retrieved from a study of cytomegalovirus exposure and HLA in healthy donors. Whole-study results and caveats: Reportedly, a later analysis found an Asian-associated ancestry cluster had fewer N-insertions than the approximately 700-donor mean. Most TCR sequences were uncommon, yet certain public TCRs appeared in many donors.

Notes on this clone: What it binds is not known.

PCR employed 60 Vbeta and 13 Jbeta primers. Data came from immunoSEQ multiplex PCR; TCRdb stores just in-frame clones and leaves some out. Of more than 95,000 clones in the sample, 75% to 90% were seen once. The germline V gene encodes CDR1 GTSNPN and CDR2 SVGIG (reference sequence). Between the trimmed V and J ends, which lost 0 bases and 4 bases, there was a span of 13 bases. The CDR3 spans 15 residues. The sample was PBMCs. The source of this sequence is a man aged 25-40 years in good health and CMV-seropositive. The gene calls are TRBV30 and TRBJ2-1, with D tentatively TRBD2 (6 bases). The CDR3 loop is CAWSVLGTQYNEQFF. The CDR3 DNA is TGTGCCTGGAGTGTACTGGGGACTCAGTACAATGAGCAGTTCTTC.